One TCR beta chain is described in this entry. Its target is unknown. This entry belongs to a study of shared clonotypes between healthy human individuals. In the study overall: Donors had three CD4 naive, three CD4 memory, two CD8 naive and one CD8 memory plate apiece. Notes on the study in general: Naive subsets generally exceeded memory subsets in estimated richness.

Deep was the level at which the assay was run. Each replicate PCR on the sorted subsets used approximately 180 ng DNA (approximately 33,000 T cell genomes). Data came from immunoSEQ multiplex PCR; TCRdb stores just in-frame clones and leaves some out. The profile shows under 1,900,000 clones, 98% of them singletons. CDR1 and CDR2 (germline): SGHTA, FQGNSA. The CDR3 contains 17 residues. With V trimmed by 5 bases and J by 0 bases, 9 bases remained unmatched. The source of this sequence is a man aged 25-40 years in good health. The chain joins TRBV7-2 to TRBJ1-3, with 8 bases identical to TRBD1. Sequencing was done on a sample of naive CD4+ T cells sorted from blood. Sample subset: CD45RA+ positively selected. CDR3 DNA: TGTGCCAGCAGCCCAATTGGGACAGGCCACTCTGGAAACACCATATATTTT. It encodes CASSPIGTGHSGNTIYF.